The 3 T cell receptor beta chains below were found in one sample sequenced in a study of CD8 T cells in ankylosing spondylitis. MiXCR, applied by TCRdb to the 5' RACE reads, yields one record per CDR3 protein. The sample includes under 250,000 distinct CDR3 sequences, 8% to 10% of them seen just once. The source material was blood, either unsorted or a sorted T cell fraction (not recorded which). The source of these receptors is a female donor with ankylosing spondylitis or in good health (not recorded which).

In its sample, this clonotype was seen many times. The V and J genes are TRBV6-1 and TRBJ1-6; 7 bases map to TRBD1. Looked up from germline, CDR1 is MNHNS and CDR2 is SASEGT. The ends lost 6 bases at V and 7 bases at J; junction bases unmatched: 18. CDR3 length: 18 residues. The chain's CDR3 is CASSRDSLSSVLNSPLHF. DNA of the CDR3: TGTGCCAGCAGCCGGGACAGTCTATCCTCCGTACTGAATTCACCCCTCCACTTT.

This clonotype was detected ten times or more. This rearrangement joins TRBV6-2 or TRBV6-3 to TRBJ2-1, with 10 bases fitting TRBD2. Germline V lookup: CDR1 MNHEY, CDR2 SVGEGT. The CDR3 contains 16 residues. With 4 bases clipped from V and 9 bases from J, the junction kept 12 bases outside the gene matches. The DNA of the CDR3 is TGTGCCAGCAGTTCCCTTCTAGCGGGAGAAGGCGGTGAGCAGTTCTTC. It yields the protein CASSSLLAGEGGEQFF.

This clonotype was found many times. V gene TRBV24-1 combines with J gene TRBJ2-6, with unresolved D. The V and J ends lost 7 bases and 2 bases respectively, with 14 bases between them. This CDR3 contains 16 residues. The V gene's germline CDR1 is KGHDR and CDR2 SFDVKD. CDR3 DNA sequence: TGTGCCACCAGCCATGGCGGAAACCCTGGGGCCAACGTCCTGACTTTC. Its translation is CATSHGGNPGANVLTF.